This record looks at one TCR beta chain sequence and its context. It may be a read error: a sequence one base away is much more abundant. The CDR3 extends over 13 amino acids. The germline V gene encodes CDR1 DFQATT and CDR2 SNEGSKA (reference sequence). With 7 bases clipped from V and 7 bases from J, the junction kept 5 bases outside the gene matches. The iRepertoire nested amplicon-rescue multiplex PCR amplified TCR alpha and beta CDR3s from RNA. TCRdb fed the multiplex PCR reads into MiXCR, producing one record per CDR3 protein. The repertoire includes around 190,000 distinct CDR3 sequences, around 40% of them detected once, and roughly 5.4% sits in the top ten. The sample is drawn from a study of glioma-infiltrating T cells.

The chain links TRBV20-1 to TRBJ2-1, with 12 bases fitting TRBD1. The receptor's source is a human donor with low-grade glioma or glioblastoma, undergoing nonglioma brain surgery, or in good health (not recorded which). Sequenced sample: glioma tissue, nonneoplastic brain tissue, or PBMCs (not recorded which). The CDR3 is CSGPGQGANEQFF. Here the CDR3 DNA reads TGCAGTGGCCCGGGACAGGGGGCGAATGAGCAGTTCTTC.